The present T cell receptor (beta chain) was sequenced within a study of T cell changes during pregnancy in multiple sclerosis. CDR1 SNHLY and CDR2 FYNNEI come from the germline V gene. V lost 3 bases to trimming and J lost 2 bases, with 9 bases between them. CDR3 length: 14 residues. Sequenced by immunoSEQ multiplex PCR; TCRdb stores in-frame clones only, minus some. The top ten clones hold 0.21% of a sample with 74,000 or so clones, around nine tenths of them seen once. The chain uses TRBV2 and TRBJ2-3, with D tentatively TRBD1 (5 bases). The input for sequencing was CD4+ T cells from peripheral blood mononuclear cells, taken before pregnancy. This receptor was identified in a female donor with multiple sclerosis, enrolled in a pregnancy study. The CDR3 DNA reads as TGTGCCAGCAGTGAGGGGCTGGCCACAGATACGCAGTATTTT. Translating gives CASSEGLATDTQYF.